Sequencing of this T cell receptor beta chain was carried out in a study of cytomegalovirus exposure and HLA in healthy donors. Study summary: Caucasian-associated ancestry cluster membership applied to 75% to 85% of around 400 genotyped donors.

For this clone: The antigen is undetermined.

The CDR3 contains 14 residues. Germline V gene sequence: CDR1 LGHNA, CDR2 YSLEER. Trimming took off 8 bases at V and 0 bases at J, with 13 bases between the two ends. Study-wide points: The study carried out a later analysis of TCR beta sequences. It associated under 20,000 of them with specific HLA alleles at a false discovery rate of 0.05.

Primers for the PCR totalled 60 Vbeta and 13 Jbeta. Profiling relied on immunoSEQ multiplex PCR, and the TCRdb table lists in-frame clones only, not all of them. Here the sample spans about 160,000 clones, approximately 80% being singletons. The chain has TRBV4-3 and TRBJ1-2; D unclear. Sequencing used PBMCs. This receptor was identified in a man aged 18 to 29 in good health and CMV-seropositive. The CDR3 loop reads CASSTTGTNYGYTF. DNA for the CDR3: TGCGCCAGCTCTACGACCGGGACTAACTATGGCTACACCTTC.